This T cell receptor (beta chain) was recorded in a study of cytomegalovirus exposure and HLA in healthy donors. In its sample, this clone was seen once. PCR employed 60 Vbeta and 13 Jbeta primers. The protocol was immunoSEQ multiplex PCR, while the TCRdb copy is restricted to in-frame clones and leaves out a portion. The sample consists of some 160,000 clones, around four fifths of them appearing once. The receptor was derived from a male donor in good health and CMV-seronegative. The sequencing input was PBMCs.

This chain's CDR3 is CASRRTALANQPQHF. The CDR3 DNA is TGTGCCAGCAGGAGGACGGCGCTAGCCAATCAGCCCCAGCATTTT. J is TRBJ1-5 and V is TRBV2, with D unresolved. The CDR3 totals 15 residues. Germline CDR1 reads SNHLY; CDR2 reads FYNNEI. V lost 6 bases to trimming and J lost 3 bases, with 15 bases between them.